Listed here are 9 T cell receptor beta chains from one sample, sequenced in a study of OX40 agonist ivuxolimab in advanced cancers. TCRdb's table, derived via immunoSEQ multiplex PCR, lists solely in-frame clones and lacks some. The sample comprises tens of thousands of clones, over 75% of which are singletons, and approximately 12% rests with the top ten. The starting material was CD4+ or CD8+ T cells sorted from blood, obtained in a trial of the OX40 agonist ivuxolimab. These receptors were obtained from an adult with an advanced solid tumor such as melanoma, head and neck, liver or kidney cancer.

The genes are TRBV4-2 and TRBJ2-7, with a possible D match to TRBD2 (6 bases). The length of the CDR3 is 12 residues. Trimming stripped 4 bases from V and 5 bases from J, with 9 bases between. Per germline, CDR1 LGHNA and CDR2 YNFKEQ. The CDR3 DNA reads TGTGCCAGCAGCCTTGGGGGGAACGAGCAGTACTTC. This encodes CASSLGGNEQYF.

This clone showed up just once. This sequence joins TRBV10-1 and TRBJ2-5; no clear D gene. Deletions cut 0 bases from V and 2 bases from J, with 19 bases between. Germline CDR1 is WNHNN and CDR2 is SYGVQD (reference sequence). The CDR3 has 18 amino acids. The CDR3 spells CASSESGNIGSLQETQYF. CDR3 nucleotides: TGCGCCAGCAGTGAGTCCGGAAATATAGGCAGCTTACAAGAGACCCAGTACTTC.

Judged by abundance, this clone is medium-sized. The CDR3 loop is CASRDRDNSPLHF. The CDR3 DNA follows: TGTGCCAGCAGGGACAGGGATAATTCACCCCTCCACTTT. The chain is built from TRBV6-4 and TRBJ1-6, with 8 nucleotides matching TRBD1. J gave up 5 bases and V 6 bases, and 0 bases lay outside the gene matches. The CDR3 contains 13 residues. The V gene's germline CDR1 is MRHNA and CDR2 SNTAGT.

The genes are TRBV6-5 and TRBJ2-2, with unresolved D. Germline V gene sequence: CDR1 MNHEY, CDR2 SVGAGI. The CDR3 runs 12 residues. Trimming stripped 7 bases from V and 4 bases from J, with 7 bases between. DNA for the CDR3: TGTGCCAGCACTTATGTCACCGGGGAGCTGTTTTTT. Translated: CASTYVTGELFF.

The CDR3 sequence is CASSKGWRPPTDTQYF. The CDR3 nucleotides read TGTGCCAGCAGCAAAGGATGGCGACCACCCACAGATACGCAGTATTTT. The rearrangement links TRBV21-1 to TRBJ2-3. TRBV21-1 is a pseudogene segment. The CDR3 spans 16 residues.

V usage is TRBV2 and J usage is TRBJ1-2; D is uncertain. Trimming shortened V by 4 bases and J by 3 bases, and 9 bases separated the two germline ends. CDR3 length equals 13 residues. Germline CDR1 reads SNHLY; CDR2 reads FYNNEI. In DNA form, the CDR3 reads TGTGCCAGCAGTGTTGGCCCTGACTATGGCTACACCTTC. Residues: CASSVGPDYGYTF.

CDR3 sequence reads: CACEAGTEAFF. CDR3 coding DNA: TGTGCCTGCGAGGCGGGGACTGAAGCTTTCTTT. The chain combines TRBV28 with TRBJ1-1; the D is unclear. The CDR3 sequence is 11 residues long. The ends were cut back, 11 bases at V and 5 bases at J, with 12 bases in the middle. Germline V gene sequence: CDR1 MDHEN, CDR2 SYDVKM.

The chain uses TRBV27 and TRBJ2-7; TRBD2 matches 10 bases. Germline V gene sequence: CDR1 MNHEY, CDR2 SMNVEV (reference sequence). Trimming took 2 bases from V and 2 from J; bases not matched to a gene: 3. The CDR3 is made up of 15 amino acids. CDR3 in amino acids: CASSLGTSATYEQYF. Written as DNA, the CDR3 is TGTGCCAGCAGTTTAGGGACTAGCGCAACCTACGAGCAGTACTTC.

The chain joins TRBV13 to TRBJ2-3; the D call may be TRBD1 or TRBD2 (6 bases each). Germline CDR1 PRHDT, CDR2 FYEKMQ (reference sequence). This CDR3 contains 15 residues. Trimming left V 3 bases short and J 3 bases short, with 13 bases between. The CDR3 loop reads CASSFKGGQTDTQYF. DNA of the CDR3: TGTGCCAGCAGCTTTAAGGGGGGCCAAACAGATACGCAGTATTTT. Filled out from reference TRBV13 and TRBJ2-3, the complete variable domain reads AAGVIQSPRHLIKEKRETATLKCYPIPRHDTVYWYQQGPGQDPQFLISFYEKMQSDKGSIPDRFSAQQFSDYHSELNMSSLELGDSALYFCASSFKGGQTDTQYFGPGTRLTVL.